Each of the 8 T cell receptor beta chains below was sequenced from the same sample in a study of a mutant IDH1 vaccine in newly diagnosed glioma. As to time point: baseline, week 1 (first vaccination visit). The sample's treatment: pre-vaccination baseline after standard-of-care therapy. TCRdb keeps only in-frame clones here, not all; method: immunoSEQ multiplex PCR. The table shows tens of thousands of clones, with 91% occurring only once. Here the sequenced sample was PBMCs, taken from a glioma patient treated with radiotherapy, temozolomide or both. The receptors derive from a man between 45 and 60 years old with glioma.

V is TRBV29-1 and J is TRBJ2-4, with D perhaps TRBD1 (5 bases). V lost 4 bases to trimming and J lost 3 bases, with 10 bases between them. This CDR3 region has 13 residues. CDR1 and CDR2 (germline): SQVTM, ANQGSEA. Here the CDR3 reads CSVGMDNKNIQYF. The CDR3 DNA follows: TGCAGCGTTGGAATGGACAACAAAAACATTCAGTACTTC.

V gene TRBV4-1 combines with J gene TRBJ2-3, with D perhaps matching TRBD1 or TRBD2 (6 bases each). V lost 1 base to trimming and J lost 6 bases, with 14 bases between them. CDR1 is MGHRA, CDR2 YSYEKL, per germline. The CDR3 length is 15 residues. As DNA, the CDR3 is TGCGCCAGCAGCCAAGGGGGGCGGGGTTGGGATACGCAGTATTTT. Protein: CASSQGGRGWDTQYF.

V and J are TRBV5-1 and TRBJ2-5, with a tentative D call TRBD2 (6 bases). V was pared by 2 bases and J by 4 bases, with 9 bases between. Germline CDR1 SGHRS, CDR2 YFSETQ. This CDR3 has 13 residues. CDR3 loop: CASSFGSGETQYF. The CDR3 DNA sequence: TGCGCCAGCAGCTTTGGTAGCGGAGAGACCCAGTACTTC.

V and J are TRBV7-9 and TRBJ2-1; D is perhaps TRBD2 (6 bases). The V gene's germline CDR1 is SEHNR and CDR2 FQNEAQ (reference sequence). The CDR3 spans 13 residues. V shed 1 base and J shed 15 bases, with 16 bases lying between them. The CDR3, as DNA: TGTGCCAGCAGCTTAGGCGGGGCCCACCTACGGTTCTTC. Its translation is CASSLGGAHLRFF.

CDR3 sequence: CASSLDAPGIYEQYF. The CDR3 DNA follows: TGTGCCAGCAGCTTGGATGCCCCGGGGATCTACGAGCAGTACTTC. The chain couples TRBV7-9 to TRBJ2-7, with D perhaps matching TRBD2 (5 bases). The CDR3 consists of 15 residues. Germline CDR1 reads SEHNR; CDR2 reads FQNEAQ (reference sequence). With 3 bases removed from V and 3 bases from J, the gap between germline ends came to 15 bases.

V and J are TRBV29-1 and TRBJ2-7, with TRBD2 identical over 8 bases. Germline CDR1 reads SQVTM; CDR2 reads ANQGSEA. With 6 bases clipped from V and 3 bases from J, the junction kept 4 bases outside the gene matches. This CDR3 is built from 12 residues. CDR3 sequence reads: CSVAGARYEQYF. In DNA, the CDR3 is TGCAGCGTAGCGGGAGCCCGCTACGAGCAGTACTTC.

The rearrangement links TRBV7-8 to TRBJ2-5; TRBD2 matches 12 bases. The V and J ends lost 2 bases and 4 bases, in that order; junction bases with no gene match: 5. The CDR3 has 16 residues. The germline V gene has CDR1 SGHVS and CDR2 FQNEAQ. CDR3 loop: CASSLTLAGGSETQYF. In DNA form, the CDR3 reads TGTGCCAGCAGCTTAACACTAGCGGGAGGCTCAGAGACCCAGTACTTC.

The genes are TRBV2 and TRBJ2-2, with 9 nucleotides matching TRBD1. Trimming at V came to 2 bases and at J to 7 bases, leaving 2 bases not matched to a gene. The germline CDR1 and CDR2 sequences are SNHLY and FYNNEI. The CDR3 extends over 14 amino acids. The CDR3 DNA reads as TGTGCCAGCAGTGAAACAGGGGGCGACGGGGAGCTGTTTTTT. Protein sequence: CASSETGGDGELFF.